A single TCR beta chain is shown here with its context. The sample is drawn from a study of blood T cell repertoires in COVID-19. The repertoire was sequenced with immunoSEQ multiplex PCR; TCRdb's copy has only in-frame clones and lacks some. This table holds some 94,000 clones, around 88% found once. Germline V gene sequence: CDR1 MNHNY, CDR2 SVGAGI (reference sequence). V dropped 5 bases and J dropped 3 bases, with 11 bases sitting between them. CDR3 length: 14 residues. The specimen was peripheral blood. This receptor was identified in a woman between 55 and 75 years old with COVID-19, enrolled during active disease. This rearrangement joins TRBV6-6 to TRBJ1-5; D unclear. CDR3: CASSSDGNNQPQHF. The DNA for the CDR3 is TGTGCCAGCAGTAGCGACGGGAACAATCAGCCCCAGCATTTT.